What follows describes a single T cell receptor (beta chain). Germline lookup yields CDR1 LGHNT and CDR2 FRNRAP. Trimming took 7 bases from V and 4 from J; bases not matched to a gene: 14. CDR3 length equals 18 residues. The data originate from a study of OX40 agonist ivuxolimab in advanced cancers. The overall study: Dose-escalation patients were diagnosed with hepatocellular carcinoma, melanoma, renal cell cancer or head and neck cancer. A partial response was reached by three patients: one with hepatocellular carcinoma and two with cutaneous melanoma.

Measured with immunoSEQ multiplex PCR; TCRdb has only the in-frame clones, and not every one. The sample has approximately 71,000 clones, 65% to 85% seen once. The sample here was CD4+ or CD8+ T cells sorted from blood, taken in a trial of the OX40 agonist ivuxolimab. V is TRBV12-5 and J is TRBJ2-2, with 11 bases matching TRBD2. The TCR comes from an adult with an advanced solid tumor such as melanoma, head and neck, liver or kidney cancer. The CDR3 region has the DNA TGTGCTAGTGCTCCGGGGACTAGCGGAGCGGCGGGCACCGGGGAGCTGTTTTTT. Its protein product is CASAPGTSGAAGTGELFF. The complete variable domain, with remaining parts taken from reference TRBV12-5 and TRBJ2-2, reads DARVTQTPRHKVTEMGQEVTMRCQPILGHNTVFWYRQTMMQGLELLAYFRNRAPLDDSGMPKDRFSAEMPDATLATLKIQPSEPRDSAVYFCASAPGTSGAAGTGELFFGEGSRLTVL.